This T cell receptor beta chain comes out of a study of siplizumab effects on memory and regulatory T cells (dated by TCRdb to the late 2010s). About the investigation overall: The study looked at the effect of siplizumab, an anti-CD2 antibody, on alloreactive T-cell subsets in allogeneic mixed lymphocyte reactions made from human PBMCs. Study-wide conclusions, independent of this receptor: Whether proliferating Tregs from siplizumab cultures were suppressive was not functionally confirmed. The cumulative frequency of alloreactive sequences that could be traced back to unstimulated CD4+ memory T cells was significantly reduced by siplizumab. A naive or memory phenotype could not be assigned to roughly 80-96% of proliferating CD4+ or CD8+ clones. Among mappable alloreactive CD4+ clones, the Treg-derived fraction averaged approximately 63% with siplizumab versus roughly 30% in control reactions. Unstimulated naive T cells appeared more diverse than memory T cells, and naive cells seemed to contribute substantially to the alloresponse. Because sequences at frequencies below about 10^-5 were poorly captured, only a minor fraction of alloreactive clones could be mapped back to unstimulated subsets.

Sorted unstimulated T cells and proliferating T cells recovered from mixed lymphocyte reactions were subjected to TCRbeta CDR3 sequencing. Fresh whole blood from fewer than 11 HLA-typed healthy donors was used to isolate PBMCs. The CDR3 holds 13 amino acids from the cysteine to the phenylalanine. The only DNA kept is the CDR3, 39 bases in frame from the first base. V loses 5 bases of germline sequence and J loses 6 bases, and the interval between the two ends is 13 bases. Based on the germline V gene (reference sequence), the CDR1 and CDR2 sequences are SGHAT and FQDESV. Concerning this clone: This clone's antigen is unknown. Nothing much larger sits one base from this clone, and base qualities are not available.

Library method: the immunoSEQ multiplex PCR assay. Roughly 10^5 TCR templates per sample were assayed on the deep sequencing platform. Genomic DNA extracted from sorted T cells was used for TCRbeta CDR3 sequencing. The original methods were these. The R programming language was used for clonal analysis of TCRbeta CDR3 data. Comparing unstimulated samples against CFSE-low samples taken after the reaction was how alloreactive CD4+ and CD8+ clones were defined. Regulatory or non-regulatory origin of alloreactive CD4+ clones was assigned by matching sequences to the sorted unstimulated Treg and non-Treg repertoires. Drawn from immuneACCESS, this table holds only the in-frame rearrangements with V and J called that TCRdb kept. Clones are partly lost; checked studies trace under half to an unresolved V gene and leave the rest unexplained. The V and J calls and clone size were taken over from that table, and D and trimming were inferred from the DNA. The sample table contains 100,000 to 120,000 clones; only one count was recorded for around 90% of them. Approximately 1.3% of the sample is taken by the ten largest.

The TCR originated in a human donor in good health. The rearrangement joined TRBV11-1 to TRBJ1-2; D gene: possibly TRBD1, on 5 matching bases. The specimen sequenced was CD4+ T cells sorted from blood. CDR3 protein: CASSLQDDNGYTF. Here is the DNA: TGTGCCAGCAGCCTACAGGACGATAATGGCTACACCTTC.